This is a list of T cell receptor beta chains from one sample in a study of shared clonotypes between healthy human individuals. Clones were read by immunoSEQ multiplex PCR, and TCRdb kept only the in-frame ones, dropping some. The sample holds approximately 810,000 clones, roughly 92% seen once. The material sequenced was naive CD8+ T cells sorted from blood. The receptors originated from a man in his thirties or forties in good health. Each CDR3 is given with its conserved first and last residue. The D gene is left open where the match is weak. Clone size, where shown, is once, few, many, or a class for clones that have expanded.

clone size | J gene | CDR3 length | V gene | D gene | CDR3 protein | CDR3 DNA
- | TRBJ2-5 | 15 | TRBV4-2 | - | CASSQGLTQRETQYF | TGTGCCAGCAGCCAAGGCTTGACACAGAGGGAGACCCAGTACTTC
- | TRBJ1-1 | 14 | TRBV13 | - | CASSFQGLMAEAFF | TGTGCCAGCAGCTTCCAGGGGCTTATGGCTGAAGCTTTCTTT
- | TRBJ2-2 | 14 | TRBV5-6 | - | CASSSTDSVGELFF | TGTGCCAGCAGCTCGACCGATAGCGTCGGGGAGCTGTTTTTT
- | TRBJ2-3 | 15 | TRBV28 | TRBD2 | CASSLIAGETDTQYF | TGTGCCAGCAGTTTAATAGCGGGGGAAACGGATACGCAGTATTTT
- | TRBJ1-5 | 16 | TRBV7-2 | - | CASSPDPSGFGQPQHF | TGTGCCAGCAGCCCCGATCCTTCAGGGTTTGGTCAGCCCCAGCATTTT
- | TRBJ2-1 | 15 | TRBV28 | - | CASVVIRTGYNEQFF | TGTGCCAGCGTGGTGATTAGGACCGGATACAATGAGCAGTTCTTC
- | TRBJ2-3 | 16 | TRBV7-8 | - | CASSPSRGSSTDTQYF | TGTGCCAGCAGTCCTAGTCGGGGGTCGAGCACAGATACGCAGTATTTT
- | TRBJ2-7 | 14 | TRBV11-2 | - | CASSLGDGAYEQYF | TGTGCCAGCAGCTTAGGGGATGGGGCCTACGAGCAGTACTTC
- | TRBJ1-1 | 15 | TRBV13 | TRBD1 | CASSSYSTGDTEAFF | TGTGCCAGCAGCTCCTATTCTACAGGGGACACTGAAGCTTTCTTT
- | TRBJ2-1 | 13 | TRBV29-1 | - | CSVPAGTYNEQFF | TGCAGCGTCCCGGCTGGAACCTACAATGAGCAGTTCTTC
few | TRBJ2-5 | 16 | TRBV5-4 | - | CASSPRTVQAQETQYF | TGTGCCAGCAGCCCAAGGACTGTTCAGGCACAAGAGACCCAGTACTTC
- | TRBJ1-5 | 18 | TRBV6-4 | TRBD1 | CASRDPGQGADTHQPQHF | TGTGCCAGCAGGGATCCGGGACAGGGGGCTGATACACATCAGCCCCAGCATTTT
- | TRBJ2-3 | 10 | TRBV30 | - | CAWSVRVRNF | TGTGCCTGGAGTGTACGTGTCAGGAATTTT
- | TRBJ2-7 | 15 | TRBV27 | - | CASSQVQGGPYEQYF | TGTGCCAGCAGTCAGGTACAGGGAGGCCCCTACGAGCAGTACTTC
- | TRBJ2-6 | 18 | TRBV7-9 | TRBD1 | CASSLGTGSLTGANVLTF | TGTGCCAGCAGCTTGGGGACAGGGTCTCTAACTGGGGCCAACGTCCTGACTTTC
- | TRBJ1-5 | 15 | TRBV25-1 | TRBD1 | CASSGDRLSNQPQHF | TGTGCCAGCAGTGGGGACAGGCTTAGCAATCAGCCCCAGCATTTT
- | TRBJ1-1 | 13 | TRBV9 | - | CASRAALGREAFF | TGTGCCAGCAGGGCCGCTTTGGGAAGGGAAGCTTTCTTT
once | TRBJ2-7 | 13 | TRBV27 | - | CASSLGRPYEQYF | TGTGCCAGCAGTTTAGGCAGGCCCTACGAGCAGTACTTC
- | TRBJ2-7 | 11 | TRBV6-5 | - | CATRVSYEQYF | TGTGCCACCAGGGTCTCCTACGAGCAGTACTTC
- | TRBJ1-1 | 10 | TRBV7-9 | - | CASSEMGAFF | TGTGCCAGCTCCGAGATGGGAGCTTTCTTT
- | TRBJ2-1 | 14 | TRBV27 | TRBD2 | CASSLGGINNEQFF | TGTGCCAGCAGTTTGGGGGGGATCAACAATGAGCAGTTCTTC
- | TRBJ1-1 | 17 | TRBV10-3 | - | CAISERGFLVMNTEAFF | TGTGCCATCAGTGAAAGGGGGTTTTTAGTAATGAACACTGAAGCTTTCTTT
- | TRBJ2-3 | 16 | TRBV5-4 | - | CASSLDLGLSTDTQYF | TGTGCCAGCAGCTTGGACCTGGGGCTAAGCACAGATACGCAGTATTTT
- | TRBJ1-1 | 13 | TRBV10-3 | - | CAISESAVYEAFF | TGTGCCATCAGTGAGTCTGCAGTTTATGAAGCTTTCTTT
- | TRBJ2-1 | 13 | TRBV11-3 | - | CASSPNWGNEQFF | TGTGCCAGCAGCCCCAATTGGGGCAATGAGCAGTTCTTC
- | TRBJ2-1 | 16 | TRBV6-5 | TRBD2 | CASSLLAGGNYNEQFF | TGTGCCAGCAGTTTATTAGCGGGAGGGAACTACAATGAGCAGTTCTTC
- | TRBJ2-5 | 15 | TRBV2 | TRBD2 | CASRDSGRKGETQYF | TGTGCCAGCAGGGATAGCGGGAGGAAGGGTGAGACCCAGTACTTC
- | TRBJ2-7 | 15 | TRBV13 | TRBD2 | CASSLMTSGSYEQYF | TGTGCCAGCAGCTTGATGACTAGCGGGTCCTACGAGCAGTACTTC
- | TRBJ2-7 | 14 | TRBV5-1 | TRBD1 | CASSEGQGAYEQYF | TGCGCCAGCAGCGAGGGACAGGGGGCGTACGAGCAGTACTTC
- | TRBJ2-3 | 17 | TRBV5-5 | - | CASSLEAREVAHGTQYF | TGTGCCAGCAGCTTAGAAGCCCGGGAAGTAGCACACGGTACGCAGTATTTT
- | TRBJ2-7 | 17 | TRBV10-1 | TRBD1 | CASSEGQGGSLSYEQYF | TGCGCCAGCAGTGAGGGACAGGGTGGTTCCCTCTCCTACGAGCAGTACTTC
- | TRBJ2-1 | 14 | TRBV7-9 | TRBD2 | CASSTSGSYNEQFF | TGTGCCAGCAGTACTAGCGGGAGCTACAATGAGCAGTTCTTC
- | TRBJ2-7 | 13 | TRBV5-6 | - | CASSFEVAYEQYF | TGTGCCAGCAGCTTCGAGGTTGCCTACGAGCAGTACTTC
- | TRBJ2-5 | 14 | TRBV6-1 | - | CASNAPGRSETQYF | TGTGCCAGCAATGCGCCAGGCAGGAGCGAGACCCAGTACTTC
- | TRBJ2-1 | 16 | TRBV15 | TRBD1 | CATSRDVGTGVYEQFF | TGTGCCACCAGCAGAGATGTTGGGACAGGGGTCTATGAGCAGTTCTTC
- | TRBJ2-4 | 13 | TRBV15 | - | CATGILAKNIQYF | TGTGCCACCGGGATATTAGCCAAAAACATTCAGTACTTC
- | TRBJ2-1 | 15 | TRBV7-6 | - | CASSPFRDTYNEQFF | TGTGCCAGCAGCCCATTCCGGGACACATACAATGAGCAGTTCTTC
- | TRBJ1-3 | 15 | TRBV7-8 | - | CASSPRGASGNTIYF | TGTGCCAGCAGCCCCCGAGGTGCCTCTGGAAACACCATATATTTT
- | TRBJ2-7 | 18 | TRBV2 | TRBD2 | CASSEALRLAGGGYEQYF | TGTGCCAGCAGTGAAGCGCTCAGGCTAGCGGGAGGGGGCTACGAGCAGTACTTC
- | TRBJ1-2 | 13 | TRBV12-5 | - | CASSAGPSGGYTF | TGTGCTAGTTCGGCAGGGCCAAGTGGTGGCTACACCTTC
- | TRBJ1-2 | 15 | TRBV19 | - | CASSPTGQGGYGYTF | TGTGCCAGTAGCCCAACGGGACAAGGCGGCTATGGCTACACCTTC
- | TRBJ2-7 | 17 | TRBV27 | TRBD2 | CASSSLKTSGDSYEQYF | TGTGCCAGCAGTTCTCTAAAGACTAGCGGAGACTCCTACGAGCAGTACTTC
- | TRBJ1-5 | 18 | TRBV11-3 | TRBD1 | CASLPGGQGTYSNQPQHF | TGTGCCAGCCTCCCGGGGGGACAGGGGACTTATAGCAATCAGCCCCAGCATTTT
- | TRBJ2-6 | 17 | TRBV7-6 | - | CASRRDRGKGGANVLTF | TGTGCCAGCAGACGAGATAGGGGGAAGGGTGGGGCCAACGTCCTGACTTTC
few | TRBJ2-1 | 15 | TRBV11-2 | TRBD2 | CASSRGLAGEDEQFF | TGTGCCAGCAGCCGCGGACTAGCGGGAGAGGATGAGCAGTTCTTC
- | TRBJ2-1 | 12 | TRBV15 | - | CATSRGNNEQFF | TGTGCCACCAGCAGAGGGAACAATGAGCAGTTCTTC
- | TRBJ2-7 | 15 | TRBV27 | TRBD2 | CASSLGLAGPYEQYF | TGTGCCAGCAGTTTGGGACTAGCGGGTCCCTACGAGCAGTACTTC
- | TRBJ2-2 | 15 | TRBV7-9 | - | CASSQIQGATGELFF | TGTGCCAGCAGCCAGATTCAGGGTGCCACCGGGGAGCTGTTTTTT
- | TRBJ2-7 | 13 | TRBV6-6 | TRBD2 | CASSEGLAGEQYF | TGTGCCAGCAGTGAGGGACTAGCGGGCGAGCAGTACTTC
- | TRBJ2-1 | 13 | TRBV27 | TRBD1 | CASSGQGADEQFF | TGTGCCAGCAGCGGACAGGGGGCAGATGAGCAGTTCTTC
- | TRBJ2-1 | 15 | TRBV7-9 | - | CASAATGHGYNEQFF | TGTGCCAGCGCTGCTACGGGGCACGGCTACAATGAGCAGTTCTTC